A selection of T cell receptor beta chains follows, all from one sample in a study of CD8 T cells in Susac syndrome. TCRdb re-analysed the immunoSEQ multiplex PCR reads in MiXCR, keeping a single row per CDR3 protein. The profile shows some 150,000 distinct CDR3 sequences, 95% of them singletons. The sequencing input was CD8+ T cells from PBMCs. These receptors were obtained from a human donor with multiple sclerosis. Each CDR3 is given without its conserved first and last residue.

j_call: TRBJ1-6; v_call: TRBV9; cdr3_aa: ASSVGSSPLH
j_call: TRBJ2-5; v_call: TRBV2; cdr3_aa: ASTLGGAETQY
j_call: TRBJ1-2; v_call: TRBV29-1; cdr3_aa: SIRDRVDGYT
j_call: TRBJ1-6; v_call: TRBV5-6; cdr3_aa: ASSLASSYNSPLH
j_call: TRBJ2-2; v_call: TRBV4-1; cdr3_aa: ASSLPANTGELF
j_call: TRBJ2-3; v_call: TRBV12-3/TRBV12-4; cdr3_aa: ASSLRQGVTDTQY
j_call: TRBJ2-2; v_call: TRBV19; cdr3_aa: ASSIRVLTGELF
j_call: TRBJ1-5; v_call: TRBV28; cdr3_aa: ASSPVGGGHQPQH
j_call: TRBJ1-1; v_call: TRBV15; cdr3_aa: ATSRRPGGNTEAF
j_call: TRBJ2-3; v_call: TRBV27; cdr3_aa: ASSSSPGPSTDTQY
j_call: TRBJ2-1; v_call: TRBV13; cdr3_aa: ASSPGSASNEQF
j_call: TRBJ2-6; v_call: TRBV27; cdr3_aa: ASAPLRDRSLSGGANVLT
j_call: TRBJ2-1; v_call: TRBV20-1; cdr3_aa: SAPPGQAYNEQF
j_call: TRBJ1-1; v_call: TRBV20-1; cdr3_aa: IGRGMDTEAF
j_call: TRBJ1-1; v_call: TRBV20-1; cdr3_aa: SARETGADTEAF
j_call: TRBJ2-5; v_call: TRBV7-9; cdr3_aa: ASSSPGLAGQETQY
j_call: TRBJ1-1; v_call: TRBV9; cdr3_aa: ASRHLTGMNTEAF
j_call: TRBJ2-5; v_call: TRBV5-1; cdr3_aa: ASSYLGERVPKETQY
j_call: TRBJ2-7; v_call: TRBV12-3/TRBV12-4; cdr3_aa: ASSFGTHEQY
j_call: TRBJ1-1; v_call: TRBV20-1; cdr3_aa: SANNFLFSEAF
j_call: TRBJ2-1; v_call: TRBV19; cdr3_aa: ASRGLYNEQF
j_call: TRBJ2-7; v_call: TRBV3-1; cdr3_aa: ASSQARAGGISSYEQY
j_call: TRBJ2-5; v_call: TRBV5-1; cdr3_aa: ASSLQGNQETQY
j_call: TRBJ2-1; v_call: TRBV7-3; cdr3_aa: ASSLRPGNSYNEQF
j_call: TRBJ1-1; v_call: TRBV6-5; cdr3_aa: ASSFSPGRVISEAF
j_call: TRBJ2-5; v_call: TRBV23-1; cdr3_aa: ASSWIETQY
j_call: TRBJ1-2; v_call: TRBV18; cdr3_aa: ASSSDGDYGYT
j_call: TRBJ2-5; v_call: TRBV2; cdr3_aa: ASVPSRGRKTQY
j_call: TRBJ2-3; v_call: TRBV6-5; cdr3_aa: ASSLRPSGSTDTQY